This passage covers 7 T cell receptor beta chains from one sample sequenced in a study of technical replicates of blood from a few donors. The method was immunoSEQ multiplex PCR; TCRdb's version includes in-frame clones alone and lacks a portion of them. The table lists approximately 79,000 clones, around 97% of them singletons. The sample was T cells isolated from PBMCs. The receptor source for this set is a human donor in good health.

V usage is TRBV6-1 and J usage is TRBJ2-1; 11 bases fit TRBD2. The CDR3 length is 15 residues. Trimming cost V 6 bases and J 6 bases; bases outside gene matches: 7. CDR1 and CDR2 (germline): MNHNS, SASEGT. The CDR3 spells CASSDIAGGPNEQFF. The DNA of the CDR3 is TGTGCCAGCAGCGACATAGCGGGAGGGCCCAATGAGCAGTTCTTC.

This sequence joins TRBV4-1 and TRBJ1-1, with D perhaps TRBD1 (5 bases). Germline V gives CDR1 MGHRA, CDR2 YSYEKL. Trimming removed 1 base from V and 5 bases from J, with 11 bases in between. The CDR3 runs to 14 residues. The CDR3, as DNA: TGCGCCAGCAGCCAAGCAGACGGGGGGACTGAAGCTTTCTTT. Translated: CASSQADGGTEAFF.

The chain couples TRBV6-4 to TRBJ2-1; 11 nucleotides match TRBD1. Looked up from germline, CDR1 is MRHNA and CDR2 is SNTAGT. V was pared by 2 bases and J by 6 bases, with 0 bases of the junction left unmatched. This CDR3 contains 14 residues. In DNA, the CDR3 is TGTGCCAGCAGTGACGGGACAGGGGGCAATGAGCAGTTCTTC. It encodes CASSDGTGGNEQFF.

This clone was recorded once. The chain combines TRBV7-6 with TRBJ2-7, with TRBD1 matching over 8 bases. Unmatched junction bases numbered 4, after V lost 1 base and J lost 2 bases. The CDR3 contains 15 residues. Germline CDR1 reads SGHVS; CDR2 reads FNYEAQ. CDR3 sequence reads: CASSLGRTGTYEQYF. As DNA, the CDR3 is TGTGCCAGCAGCTTAGGTAGGACAGGGACCTACGAGCAGTACTTC.

The chain carries TRBV4-1 and TRBJ2-7, with TRBD2 matching 14 bases. Germline-derived CDR1 and CDR2 are MGHRA and YSYEKL. V shed 4 bases and J 3 bases; nucleotides not matched to a gene: 17. The CDR3 has 20 amino acids. The CDR3 sequence is CASSPKGDPGTSGSGYEQYF. For the CDR3, the DNA is TGCGCCAGCAGCCCAAAGGGGGACCCCGGGACTAGCGGGAGCGGCTACGAGCAGTACTTC.

The chain links TRBV28 to TRBJ1-1; D is uncertain. Trimming cost V 6 bases and J 4 bases, with 9 bases left between them. This CDR3 is built from 12 residues. Germline loops: CDR1 MDHEN, CDR2 SYDVKM. The CDR3: CASRSLSTEAFF. In nucleotides, the CDR3 is TGTGCCAGCAGGAGCCTCTCCACTGAAGCTTTCTTT.

The chain combines TRBV7-9 with TRBJ2-7; 10 bases agree with TRBD2. Germline V gene lookup returns CDR1 SEHNR and CDR2 FQNEAQ (reference sequence). The CDR3 is 15 residues long. V trimming: 0 bases; J trimming: 2 bases; junction bases outside the gene matches: 1. The CDR3 protein is CASSLAAGGPYEQYF. CDR3 sequence (DNA): TGTGCCAGCAGCTTAGCAGCGGGAGGGCCCTACGAGCAGTACTTC.